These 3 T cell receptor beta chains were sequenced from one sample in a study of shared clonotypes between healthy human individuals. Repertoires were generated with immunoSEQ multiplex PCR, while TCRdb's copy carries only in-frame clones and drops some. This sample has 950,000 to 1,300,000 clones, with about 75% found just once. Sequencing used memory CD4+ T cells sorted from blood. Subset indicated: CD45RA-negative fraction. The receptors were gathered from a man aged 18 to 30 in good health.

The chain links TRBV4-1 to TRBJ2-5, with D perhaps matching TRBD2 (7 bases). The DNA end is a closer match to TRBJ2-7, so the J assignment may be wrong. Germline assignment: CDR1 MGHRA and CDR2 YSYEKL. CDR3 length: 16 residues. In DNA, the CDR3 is TGCGCCAGCAGCCAAGAACGGCGGGGGCAGGGCTACGAGCAGTACTTC. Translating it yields CASSQERRGQGYEQYF.

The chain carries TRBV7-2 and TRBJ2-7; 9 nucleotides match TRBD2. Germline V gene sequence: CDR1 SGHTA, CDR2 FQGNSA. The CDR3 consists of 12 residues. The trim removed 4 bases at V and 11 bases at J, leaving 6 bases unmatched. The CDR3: CASSSPSGKKYF. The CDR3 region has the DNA TGTGCCAGCAGCTCTCCTAGCGGGAAAAAGTACTTC. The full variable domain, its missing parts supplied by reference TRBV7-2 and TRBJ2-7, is GAGVSQSPSNKVTEKGKDVELRCDPISGHTALYWYRQSLGQGLEFLIYFQGNSAPDKSGLPSDRFSAERTGGSVSTLTIQRTQQEDSAVYLCASSSPSGKKYFGPGTRLTVT.

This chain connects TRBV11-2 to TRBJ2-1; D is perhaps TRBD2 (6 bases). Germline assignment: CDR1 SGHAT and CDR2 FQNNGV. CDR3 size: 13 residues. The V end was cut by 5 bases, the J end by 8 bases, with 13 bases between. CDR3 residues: CASSVLGGYEQFF. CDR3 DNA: TGTGCCAGCAGCGTTCTCGGGGGATATGAGCAGTTCTTC.